This record concerns one T cell receptor (beta chain) sequence. Its antigen is as yet unknown. This specimen comes from a study of T cell responses to AZD1222 COVID-19 vaccine. Study-level points and caveats: Donors were largely white British and mainly female; clonal diversity was possibly underestimated. An increase in Spike-specific TCR breadth and depth was observed after two AZD1222 doses. Regions 160-218 and 743-854 dominated among vaccine-associated CD4 TCRs spanning spike. Scientists sampled the repertoires only once the peak T cell response had passed.

Germline loops: CDR1 SNHLY, CDR2 FYNNEI. The trim removed 5 bases at V and 5 bases at J, leaving 4 bases unmatched. The CDR3 is made up of 13 amino acids. Produced via immunoSEQ multiplex PCR; TCRdb's table is partial and in-frame only. The sample records 150,000 to 200,000 clones, approximately 94% being singletons. Sequencing used peripheral blood, obtained on day 0 of AZD1222 vaccination. The receptor's source is an adult in good health. This chain uses TRBV2 with TRBJ1-2; 8 positions agree with TRBD1. CDR3 in DNA: TGTGCCAGCAGTTCCACAGGGGGATATGGCTACACCTTC. Translation: CASSSTGGYGYTF. Drawing the rest from reference TRBV2 and TRBJ1-2, the complete variable domain is EPEVTQTPSHQVTQMGQEVILRCVPISNHLYFYWYRQILGQKVEFLVSFYNNEISEKSEIFDDQFSVERPDGSNFTLKIRSTKLEDSAMYFCASSSTGGYGYTFGSGTRLTVV.